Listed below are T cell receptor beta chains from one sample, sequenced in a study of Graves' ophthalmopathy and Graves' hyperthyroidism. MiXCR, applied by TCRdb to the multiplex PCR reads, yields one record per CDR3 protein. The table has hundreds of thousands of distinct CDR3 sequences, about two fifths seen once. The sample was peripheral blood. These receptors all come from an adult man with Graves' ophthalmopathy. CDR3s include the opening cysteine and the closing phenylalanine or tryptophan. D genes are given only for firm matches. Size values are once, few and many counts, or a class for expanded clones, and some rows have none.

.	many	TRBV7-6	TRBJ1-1	TGTGCCAGCAGCCGACAGCGGAACACTGAAGCTTTCTTT	CASSRQRNTEAFF
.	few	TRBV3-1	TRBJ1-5	TGTGCCAGCAGCCAAGTCTTAGGACAGCCCCAGCATTTT	CASSQVLGQPQHF
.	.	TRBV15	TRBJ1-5	TGTGCCACCAGCAGAGATCCAGTACAGTCGGGCAATCAGCCCCAGCATTTT	CATSRDPVQSGNQPQHF
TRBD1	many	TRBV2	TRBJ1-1	TGTGCCAGCCAAGGGGGCTTTGAAGCTTTCTTT	CASQGGFEAFF
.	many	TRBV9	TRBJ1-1	TGTGCCAGCAGCCCCCGTGTAGGGGAGGACACTGAAGCTTTCTTT	CASSPRVGEDTEAFF
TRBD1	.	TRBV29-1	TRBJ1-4	TGCAGCGTTGCGACAGGGGGCAATGAAAAACTGTTTTTT	CSVATGGNEKLFF
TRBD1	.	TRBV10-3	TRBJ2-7	TGTGCCAGCAGAACCGGGACAGCACTCCCCCTTGGGAGCGAGCAGTACTTC	CASRTGTALPLGSEQYF
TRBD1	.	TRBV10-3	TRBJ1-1	TGTGCCATCAAAGGGCAGGGGGCCCCGAACACTGAAGCTTTCTTT	CAIKGQGAPNTEAFF
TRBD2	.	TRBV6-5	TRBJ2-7	TGTGCCAGCAGAATAGCGGGTCGGAACGGGGAGCTGTACTTC	CASRIAGRNGELYF
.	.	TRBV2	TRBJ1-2	TGTGCCAGCAGTCAGGACATGAGCTCTGGCTACACCTTC	CASSQDMSSGYTF
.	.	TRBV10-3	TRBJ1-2	TGTGCCATCAGGTCAGGGACCAACTATGGCTACACCTTC	CAIRSGTNYGYTF
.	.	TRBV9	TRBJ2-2	TGTGCCAGCAGCCGAACAGGGTCCTGGGTCACCGGGGAGCTGTTTTTT	CASSRTGSWVTGELFF
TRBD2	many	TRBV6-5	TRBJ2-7	TGTGCCAGCAGTTACGGGACTAGCGGGGATGCCTACGAGCAGTACTTC	CASSYGTSGDAYEQYF
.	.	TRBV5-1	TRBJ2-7	TGCGCCAGCAGCTTGGGGGATATGGGTAGCTACGAGCAGTACTTC	CASSLGDMGSYEQYF
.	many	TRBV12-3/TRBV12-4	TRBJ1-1	TGTGCCAGCAGTTTAGGGGGCAGGGGCCCTGAAGCTTTCTTT	CASSLGGRGPEAFF
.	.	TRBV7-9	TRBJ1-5	TGTGCCAGCAGCACCTACAGGCGCGGGTATAGCAATCAGCCCCAGCATTTT	CASSTYRRGYSNQPQHF
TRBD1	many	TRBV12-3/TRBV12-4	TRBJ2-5	TGTGCCAGCAGTTTTGACAGGGGTGGCGAGACCCAGTACTTC	CASSFDRGGETQYF
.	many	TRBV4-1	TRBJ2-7	TGCGCCAGCAGCCATCCTCTGAGGGAGAAGCACGAGCAGTACTTC	CASSHPLREKHEQYF
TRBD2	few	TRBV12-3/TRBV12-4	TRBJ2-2	TGTGCCAGCAGCCGGGGACTAGCGGAACTCACCGGGGAGCTGTTTTTT	CASSRGLAELTGELFF
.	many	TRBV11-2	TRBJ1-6	TGTGCCAGCAGCTTATGGGGGGGAGGTAATTCACCCCTCCACTTT	CASSLWGGGNSPLHF
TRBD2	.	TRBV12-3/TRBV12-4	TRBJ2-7	TGTGCCAGCAGTTTAGGAGCGGGAGATGCAGGCGAGCAGTACTTC	CASSLGAGDAGEQYF
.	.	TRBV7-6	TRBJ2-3	TGTGCCAGCAATGAAGGGGGGCGCCGGGGAGATACGCAGTATTTT	CASNEGGRRGDTQYF
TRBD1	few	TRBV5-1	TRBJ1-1	TGCGCCAGCAGCTTGCAACCAACGACAGGGACTGAAGCTTTCTTT	CASSLQPTTGTEAFF
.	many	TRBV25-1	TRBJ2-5	TGTGCCAGCAGTGTAGAGGGCAGGGTGGAGACCCAGTACTTC	CASSVEGRVETQYF
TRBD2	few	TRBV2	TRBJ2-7	TGTGCCAGCAGCGCCCTAGCGGGGGGACCCTACGAGCAGTACTTC	CASSALAGGPYEQYF
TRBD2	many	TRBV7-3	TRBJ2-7	TGTGCCAGCAGCTCCCCCCCCGGGAGGGCCACCTACGAGCAGTACTTC	CASSSPPGRATYEQYF
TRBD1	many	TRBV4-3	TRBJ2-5	TGCGCCAGCAGCCAAGGGGGGACAGCGCAAGAGACCCAGTACTTC	CASSQGGTAQETQYF
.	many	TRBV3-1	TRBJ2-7	TGTGCCAGCAGCCAAGGGACTCCCTACGAGCAGTACTTC	CASSQGTPYEQYF
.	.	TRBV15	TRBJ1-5	TGTGCCACCAGCCCGGGACTAGCGGGTACCGGGCCCCAGCATTTT	CATSPGLAGTGPQHF
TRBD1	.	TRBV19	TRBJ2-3	TGTGCCAGTAGTATCGGCACAGGGGGCGTTTCAGATACGCAGTATTTT	CASSIGTGGVSDTQYF
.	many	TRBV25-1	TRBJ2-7	TGTGCCAGTTGGATGGGCTACGAGCAGTACTTC	CASWMGYEQYF
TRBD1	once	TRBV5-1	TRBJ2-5	TGCGCCAGCAGGTTGGGGACAGGGAGACAAGAGACCCAGTACTTC	CASRLGTGRQETQYF
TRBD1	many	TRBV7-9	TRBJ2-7	TGTGCCAGCAGCCCCCGGGACAGGGAGACCTACGAGCAGTACTTC	CASSPRDRETYEQYF
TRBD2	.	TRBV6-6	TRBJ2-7	TGTGCCAGCAGTCAAGGGGCTAGCGGCTCCTACGAGCAGTACTTC	CASSQGASGSYEQYF
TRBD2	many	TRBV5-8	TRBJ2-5	TGTGCCAGCAGCCCCGGACTAGCGGGAGGAGGCAGTGAGACCCAGTACTTC	CASSPGLAGGGSETQYF
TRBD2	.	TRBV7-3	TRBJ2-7	TGTGCCAGCAGCTTAATGGGGTTGGGGAGGGACGAGCAGTACTTC	CASSLMGLGRDEQYF
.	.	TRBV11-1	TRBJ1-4	TGTGCCAGCAGCCCCCCGCCGGAAAAACTGTTTTTT	CASSPPPEKLFF
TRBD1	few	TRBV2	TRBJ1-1	TGTGCCAGCATTGAGGGACAGGGGCACAGGGTGAACACTGAAGCTTTCTTT	CASIEGQGHRVNTEAFF
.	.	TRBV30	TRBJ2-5	TGTGCCTGGACTCCGGGACATGGAGAGACCCAGTACTTC	CAWTPGHGETQYF
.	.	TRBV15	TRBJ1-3	TGTGCCACCAGCAGGCGTAAATACTTGAGGAACACCATATATTTT	CATSRRKYLRNTIYF
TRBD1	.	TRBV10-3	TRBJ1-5	TGTGCCAGCAGAGAGACAGGGGGGCAGCCCCAGCATTTT	CASRETGGQPQHF
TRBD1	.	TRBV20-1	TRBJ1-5	TGCAGTGCTTTCCAGGGGGAGGGTCAGCCCCAGCATTTT	CSAFQGEGQPQHF
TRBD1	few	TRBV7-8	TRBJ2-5	TGTGCCAGCAGCCCCCCCCGGGACAGACAAGAGACCCAGTACTTC	CASSPPRDRQETQYF
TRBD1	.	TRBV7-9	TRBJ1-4	TGTGCCAGCAGCCTTACAGGGGCCGAAATGGAAAAACTGTTTTTT	CASSLTGAEMEKLFF
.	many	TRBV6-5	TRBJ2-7	TGTGCCAGCAGTTACGCCCAGGGCTACGAGCAGTACTTC	CASSYAQGYEQYF
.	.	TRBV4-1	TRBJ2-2	TGCGCCAGCAGCCCAGAAACCAGCGGAAACACCGGGGAGCTGTTTTTT	CASSPETSGNTGELFF
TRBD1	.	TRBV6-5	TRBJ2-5	TGTGCCAGCAGTGAAGCGCTGGCAGGGGGCGTGGAGACCCAGTACTTC	CASSEALAGGVETQYF
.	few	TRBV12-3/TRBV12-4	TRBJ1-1	TGTGCCAGCAGTCTCCTCCGGACAGCCACATCTATGAACACTGAAGCTTTCTTT	CASSLLRTATSMNTEAFF
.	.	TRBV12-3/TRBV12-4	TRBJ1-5	TGTGCCAGCAGTTGGGACATACGTCAGCCCCAGCATTTT	CASSWDIRQPQHF
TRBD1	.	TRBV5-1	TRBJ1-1	TGCGCCAGCGGGGAGTTCTCCACAGGGGCCACTGAAGCTTTCTTT	CASGEFSTGATEAFF
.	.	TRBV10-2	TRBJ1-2	TGCGCCAGCAGTGAATCGACAGCAACTAGTGGCTACACCTTC	CASSESTATSGYTF
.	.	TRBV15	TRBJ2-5	TGTGCCACCAGCAGGAGGGGCACCCAAGAGGCCCAGTACTTC	CATSRRGTQEAQYF
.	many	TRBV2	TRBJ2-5	TGTGCCAGCAGTGTAGTCTCGGAGGAGACCCAGTACTTC	CASSVVSEETQYF
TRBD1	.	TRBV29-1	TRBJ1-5	TGCAGCGTTGGACAGGGTCGGCATTTT	CSVGQGRHF